The 30 T cell receptor beta chains listed next were all sequenced from one sample in a study of T-cell reconstitution after alpha-beta-depleted transplantation in children. The TCRbeta library incorporated unique molecular identifiers. One entry per CDR3 protein, called by TCRdb with MiXCR from the PCR reads. The sample includes roughly 500,000 distinct CDR3 sequences, over 25% of them seen just once. This specimen consisted of PBMCs from the stem cell graft donor, obtained from the stem cell graft. The receptors were gathered from a human donor who donated a stem cell graft to a child with aplastic anemia.

The chain employs TRBV12-3 or TRBV12-4 and TRBJ2-3; D not certain. The CDR3 is made up of 14 amino acids. Deletions cut 5 bases from V and 2 bases from J, with 11 bases between. The CDR3 is CASSHDSHTDTQYF. The CDR3 DNA sequence: TGTGCCAGCAGTCACGACTCCCACACAGATACGCAGTATTTT.

This clonotype was seen once. The genes are TRBV12-3 or TRBV12-4 and TRBJ1-6, with TRBD1 as a possible D gene (6 bases). The CDR3 runs 14 residues. Trimming cost V 3 bases and J 7 bases, with 10 bases left between them. The CDR3 nucleotides read TGTGCCAGCAGTTTCTCCCAGGGGAATTCACCCCTCCACTTT. This codes for CASSFSQGNSPLHF.

This clonotype showed up just a few times. The CDR3 DNA reads TGCAGTGCTGGGGAGCGGGTCATGAACACTGAAGCTTTCTTT. The encoded protein is CSAGERVMNTEAFF. The chain uses TRBV20-1 and TRBJ1-1; D call uncertain. V gave up 5 bases and J gave up 0 bases, with 13 bases separating them. Germline CDR1 and CDR2: DFQATT and SNEGSKA (reference sequence). The CDR3 extends over 14 amino acids.

On this clonotype itself: One end of the junction is discordant with germline, which a read error may explain. DNA for the CDR3: TGTGCCCGCAGCTTAGCGTCAGCCTCCTACGAGCAGTACTTC. Translated, it gives CARSLASASYEQYF. V and J are TRBV7-2 and TRBJ2-7; TRBD2 might be the D (5 bases). Germline V gives CDR1 SGHTA, CDR2 FQGNSA. The CDR3 has 14 amino acids.

In nucleotides, the CDR3 is TGTGCCAGCAGTCGGACAGGGAGAGACCAGCCCCAGCATTTT. Its translation is CASSRTGRDQPQHF. The chain is built from TRBV5-5 and TRBJ1-5, with 8 bases that match TRBD1. Germline V gene lookup returns CDR1 SGHKS and CDR2 YYEKEE (reference sequence). Trimming took 5 bases from V and 7 from J; bases not matched to a gene: 8. CDR3 length: 14 amino acids. Filled out from reference TRBV5-5 and TRBJ1-5, the complete variable domain reads DAGVTQSPTHLIKTRGQQVTLRCSPISGHKSVSWYQQVLGQGPQFIFQYYEKEERGRGNFPDRFSARQFPNYSSELNVNALLLGDSALYLCASSRTGRDQPQHFGDGTRLSIL.

This chain joins TRBV3-1 and TRBJ1-2; D is ambiguous. The V gene's germline CDR1 is LGHDT and CDR2 YNNKEL (reference sequence). V gave up 3 bases and J gave up 2 bases, with 13 bases separating them. The CDR3 extends over 15 amino acids. The CDR3 is CASSQEGDLNYGYTF. CDR3 nucleotide sequence: TGTGCCAGCAGCCAGGAAGGCGACCTCAACTATGGCTACACCTTC.

This clonotype was picked up a small number of times. The chain couples TRBV20-1 to TRBJ2-4; 8 nucleotides line up with TRBD1. The V segment lost 5 bases and the J segment 1 base; nucleotides outside the gene matches: 4. The germline gives CDR1 DFQATT, CDR2 SNEGSKA (reference sequence). The length of the CDR3 is 14 residues. CDR3: CSALDREAKNIQYF. DNA for the CDR3: TGCAGTGCTTTGGACAGGGAGGCCAAAAACATTCAGTACTTC.

The gene calls are TRBV2 and TRBJ1-1; 12 nucleotides line up with TRBD1. CDR1 and CDR2 from the germline V gene are SNHLY and FYNNEI. J was trimmed by 4 bases and V by 4 bases; bases with no gene match: 4. There are 15 residues in the CDR3. CDR3 sequence: CASSGPGQGATEAFF. Written as DNA, the CDR3 is TGTGCCAGCAGTGGACCGGGACAGGGGGCCACTGAAGCTTTCTTT.

The rearrangement links TRBV6-1 to TRBJ2-5; perhaps TRBD1 as D (6 bases). Deletions cut 5 bases from V and 4 bases from J, with 14 bases between. Germline CDR1 is MNHNS and CDR2 is SASEGT. This CDR3 is 14 amino acids long. The CDR3 sequence is CASSKQTGRETQYF. CDR3 DNA sequence: TGTGCCAGCAGTAAACAGACAGGACGAGAGACCCAGTACTTC.

This clonotype was seen only a few times. V usage is TRBV12-3 or TRBV12-4 and J usage is TRBJ1-2; D is uncertain. CDR3 length: 13 residues. Deletions cut 5 bases from V and 6 bases from J, with 13 bases between. The CDR3 coding sequence is TGTGCCAGCAGTCCCTTGACACCGAATGGCTACACCTTC. Amino acids: CASSPLTPNGYTF.

This clonotype was recorded a few times. The V gene is TRBV5-6, the J gene TRBJ2-1, with D maybe TRBD2 (6 bases). This CDR3 spans 15 amino acids. Per the germline V gene, CDR1 is SGHDT and CDR2 is YYEEEE. V lost 0 bases, J lost 5 bases, and 12 bases lay in between. CDR3 sequence (DNA): TGTGCCAGCAGCTTGGTAGGGACTTCCGACAATGAGCAGTTCTTC. It encodes CASSLVGTSDNEQFF. Looking up the rest from reference TRBV5-6 and TRBJ2-1 gives the full variable domain: DAGVTQSPTHLIKTRGQQVTLRCSPKSGHDTVSWYQQALGQGPQFIFQYYEEEERQRGNFPDRFSGHQFPNYSSELNVNALLLGDSALYLCASSLVGTSDNEQFFGPGTRLTVL.

The gene calls are TRBV9 and TRBJ1-1; D not resolved. The CDR3 runs 15 residues. CDR1 SGDLS and CDR2 YYNGEE come from the germline V gene. Trimming took 2 bases from V and 4 from J, leaving 15 bases between them. The DNA for the CDR3 is TGTGCCAGCAGCGTGGACGGGTTCTTGGGCACTGAAGCTTTCTTT. Amino acid sequence: CASSVDGFLGTEAFF.

This clonotype was seen only a few times. This chain connects TRBV6-5 to TRBJ2-7, with 8 positions matching TRBD2. CDR3 length: 17 residues. V lost 1 base, J lost 6 bases, and 14 bases stayed unmatched. Per the germline V gene, CDR1 is MNHEY and CDR2 is SVGAGI. The CDR3 reads CASSYWGLEEVPSEQYF. CDR3 coding DNA: TGTGCCAGCAGTTACTGGGGACTAGAGGAAGTCCCTTCCGAGCAGTACTTC.

V and J are TRBV29-1 and TRBJ1-1; D gene uncertain. The germline gives CDR1 SQVTM, CDR2 ANQGSEA. The length of the CDR3 is 13 residues. V was clipped by 4 bases and J by 0 bases, with 9 bases between them. The DNA for the CDR3 is TGCAGCGTTGGCCGACATTTGAACACTGAAGCTTTCTTT. Amino acid sequence: CSVGRHLNTEAFF.

The rearrangement joins TRBV6-6 to TRBJ1-2, with 8 bases aligning to TRBD1. This CDR3 spans 12 amino acids. The germline V gene has CDR1 MNHNY and CDR2 SVGAGI (reference sequence). V gave up 5 bases and J gave up 6 bases; unmatched junction bases: 2. The CDR3 coding sequence is TGTGCCAGCAGTAGGGGACAGGATGGCTACACCTTC. Translated, it gives CASSRGQDGYTF.

This clonotype came up a few times. V gene TRBV18 combines with J gene TRBJ2-5, with D perhaps TRBD2 (6 bases). The CDR3 is 15 amino acids. V lost 1 base to trimming and J lost 4 bases, with 13 bases between them. Germline V lookup: CDR1 KGHSH, CDR2 LQKENI. In nucleotides, the CDR3 is TGTGCCAGCTCACCACGGGGGGTTTCGAGAGAGACCCAGTACTTC. Translation: CASSPRGVSRETQYF.

DNA for the CDR3: TGCAGCGTTGGGGGCTATGGCTACACCTTC. Encoded protein: CSVGGYGYTF. J is TRBJ1-2 and V is TRBV29-1; no reliable D call. The germline V and J ends were trimmed by 4 bases and 4 bases, with 4 bases remaining between them. This CDR3 region has 10 residues. Germline V gene data show CDR1 as SQVTM and CDR2 as ANQGSEA.

J is TRBJ1-2 and V is TRBV25-1; D call uncertain. Germline-derived CDR1 and CDR2 are MGHDK and SYGVNS. CDR3 length equals 17 residues. V shed 1 base and J shed 0 bases, with 15 bases lying between them. CDR3 DNA sequence: TGTGCCAGCAGTGAATCGGGGTTCCCTAAAGCTAACTATGGCTACACCTTC. Protein sequence: CASSESGFPKANYGYTF.

In DNA form, the CDR3 reads TGTGCCAGCTCCAATAGGGGGACACCATCTGGGGCCAACGTCCTGACTTTC. Residues: CASSNRGTPSGANVLTF. The rearrangement uses TRBV18 and TRBJ2-6; possibly TRBD1 for D (6 bases). V was trimmed by 6 bases and J by 1 base, leaving 16 bases between them. This CDR3 spans 17 amino acids. Germline CDR1 KGHSH, CDR2 LQKENI.

This clonotype was seen only once. The chain combines TRBV7-6 with TRBJ2-5, with TRBD1 as a possible D gene (7 bases). The CDR3 is made up of 14 amino acids. Germline V CDR1 and CDR2: SGHVS, FNYEAQ. V gave up 6 bases and J gave up 3 bases, with 14 bases separating them. CDR3 amino acids: CASRSGGTEETQYF. CDR3 in DNA: TGTGCCAGCAGGTCAGGCGGGACAGAAGAGACCCAGTACTTC.

Only a few counts were recorded for this clonotype. CDR3 loop: CSAVWREGRETQYF. In DNA, the CDR3 is TGCAGTGCCGTCTGGCGGGAGGGCCGGGAGACCCAGTACTTC. This sequence joins TRBV20-1 and TRBJ2-5; 9 nucleotides align to TRBD2. Germline lookup yields CDR1 DFQATT and CDR2 SNEGSKA (reference sequence). J gave up 5 bases and V 6 bases, and 10 bases lay outside the gene matches. This CDR3 contains 14 residues.

CDR3 DNA: TGTGCCAGCAGTGAATGGATGGGCAATCAGCCCCAGCATTTT. It is translated as CASSEWMGNQPQHF. The gene calls are TRBV25-1 and TRBJ1-5; D not resolved. Trimming stripped 1 base from V and 2 bases from J, with 6 bases between. Germline loops: CDR1 MGHDK, CDR2 SYGVNS. The CDR3 runs to 14 residues.

This clonotype was seen more than once but under ten times. This sequence joins TRBV12-3 or TRBV12-4 and TRBJ1-1; D gene unclear. V lost 1 base and J 0 bases, leaving 9 bases between the germline ends. This CDR3 has 15 amino acids. In DNA form, the CDR3 reads TGTGCCAGCAGTTTAGAAGGGATGATGAACACTGAAGCTTTCTTT. It is translated as CASSLEGMMNTEAFF.

This rearrangement joins TRBV6-2 or TRBV6-3 to TRBJ2-1, with 9 nucleotides matching TRBD2. Germline V gene lookup returns CDR1 MNHEY and CDR2 SVGEGT. V dropped 8 bases and J dropped 4; count of bases not matched to a gene: 9. This CDR3 comprises 15 residues. CDR3 in amino acids: CASGNQTSGYNEQFF. Here the CDR3 DNA reads TGTGCCAGCGGAAACCAGACTAGCGGATACAATGAGCAGTTCTTC.

V gene TRBV19 combines with J gene TRBJ2-4; D is ambiguous. CDR1 LNHDA and CDR2 SQIVND come from the germline V gene (reference sequence). The V gene lost 6 bases and the J gene lost 0 bases, with 12 bases spanning the gap. This CDR3 has 15 amino acids. CDR3 loop: CASRSRAAAKNIQYF. The CDR3 DNA reads as TGTGCCAGTAGAAGCCGGGCAGCAGCCAAAAACATTCAGTACTTC.

This clonotype was seen only a few times. This rearrangement joins TRBV12-3 or TRBV12-4 to TRBJ2-7; the match to TRBD2 covers 10 bases. CDR3 length: 16 residues. The junction had 10 bases not matched to a gene; V was cut back by 6 bases and J by 2 bases. The CDR3 spells CASSLGLTSGAYEQYF. CDR3 in DNA: TGTGCCAGCAGCCTGGGGCTTACTAGCGGGGCCTACGAGCAGTACTTC.

The V and J genes are TRBV20-1 and TRBJ1-4; TRBD1 might be the D (6 bases). V dropped 6 bases and J dropped 0 bases, with 11 bases sitting between them. Germline V gives CDR1 DFQATT, CDR2 SNEGSKA (reference sequence). CDR3 length: 14 residues. The CDR3 nucleotides are TGCAGTGCAGAGGACAGCTCAACTAATGAAAAACTGTTTTTT. This gives the protein CSAEDSSTNEKLFF.

This clonotype was picked up many times. The chain joins TRBV4-2 to TRBJ2-1, with 7 nucleotides matching TRBD1. The trim removed 4 bases at V and 4 bases at J, leaving 28 bases unmatched. The CDR3 sequence is 22 residues long. Germline CDR1 LGHNA, CDR2 YNFKEQ. CDR3 coding DNA: TGTGCCAGCAGCCCTAGCCCCCCCTACAGGGGCCTACGCACACACAATTACAATGAGCAGTTCTTC. This encodes CASSPSPPYRGLRTHNYNEQFF.

This clonotype has more than one count but fewer than ten. The rearrangement joins TRBV9 to TRBJ2-1, with D maybe TRBD1 (6 bases). Trimming shortened V by 4 bases and J by 8 bases, and 10 bases separated the two germline ends. Germline V lookup: CDR1 SGDLS, CDR2 YYNGEE. This CDR3 is 12 amino acids long. CDR3 coding DNA: TGTGCCAGCAGCCAAGACAGGCATGAGCAGTTCTTC. Residues: CASSQDRHEQFF.

This sequence joins TRBV18 and TRBJ1-1; tentatively, D is TRBD1 (6 bases). This CDR3 has 16 amino acids. Trimming shortened V by 3 bases and J by 1 base, and 15 bases separated the two germline ends. Germline V gene sequence: CDR1 KGHSH, CDR2 LQKENI. In nucleotides, the CDR3 is TGTGCCAGCTCACCTAAAAAAACGGGACAGAACACTGAAGCTTTCTTT. This gives the protein CASSPKKTGQNTEAFF.